The T cell receptor beta chain described here comes from a study of molecular identifiers for immune sequencing clone quantification. The germline V gene encodes CDR1 SEHNR and CDR2 FQNEAQ (reference sequence). The CDR3 covers 15 residues. V was pared by 5 bases and J by 2 bases, with 3 bases of the junction left unmatched. Broader study findings: Beyond 20 RNA copies, clones held over 99% of effector molecules, compared with under 1% in naive cells. Underestimation of highly expanded clone sizes could arise where identical TCR molecules share a barcode.

Using 10%, 30% or 50% RNA, naive CD8 libraries were derived from around 20,000 to 1,000,000 sorted cells. Bulk TCR libraries used previously described methods and listed TCR primers. From the PCR reads, TCRdb called clonotypes with MiXCR, one entry per CDR3 protein. There are more than 450,000 distinct CDR3 sequences in the sample; 20% to 25% occur only once, and about 0.8% lies in the top ten. Turning to this clonotype: Its specificity is unknown.

The chain joins TRBV7-9 to TRBJ2-1; 10 bases line up with TRBD2. The sample consisted of naive CD8+ T cells from blood, with Jurkat cell RNA spiked in. The subset was: FACS-sorted CD8+CD4-CCR7+CD45RA+ naive T cells. The source is a human donor in good health. Some libraries in this study had Jurkat cell RNA spiked in. For the CDR3, the DNA is TGTGCCAGCAGCCCAACTAGCGGGACCTACAATGAGCAGTTCTTC. Encoded protein: CASSPTSGTYNEQFF.